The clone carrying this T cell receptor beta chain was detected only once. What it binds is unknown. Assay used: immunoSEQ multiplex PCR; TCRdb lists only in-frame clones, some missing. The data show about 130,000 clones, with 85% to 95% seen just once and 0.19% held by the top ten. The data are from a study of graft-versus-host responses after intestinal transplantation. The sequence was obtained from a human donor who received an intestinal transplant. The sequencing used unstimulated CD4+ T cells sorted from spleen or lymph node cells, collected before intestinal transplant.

CDR3 coding DNA: TGTGCCAGTAGTATAGAGTGGGGTCTGAACACTGAAGCTTTCTTT. It encodes CASSIEWGLNTEAFF. The chain joins TRBV19 to TRBJ1-1; D remains ambiguous. This CDR3 comprises 15 residues. CDR1 LNHDA and CDR2 SQIVND come from the germline V gene (reference sequence). Trimming removed 0 bases from V and 0 bases from J, with 8 bases in between.